This is a list of T cell receptor beta chains from one sample in a study of immune heterogeneity within non-small cell lung tumors. Each CDR3 protein gets one entry after TCRdb re-called the multiplex PCR reads with MiXCR. The profile shows some 30,000 distinct CDR3 sequences, around 28% of them singletons. The sample comprised lung tumor tissue. These TCRs come from a man aged 35 to 55 with non-small cell lung cancer. Both conserved end residues are part of each CDR3. The order of the fields is V gene, D gene, J gene, clone size, CDR3 DNA, CDR3 protein. The D gene is left open where the match is weak. Where a row states a size, it is once, few, many or the class of an expanded clone; other rows omit it.

v_gene: TRBV12-5
d_gene: NA
j_gene: TRBJ2-3
abundance: NA
CDR3nt: TGTGCTAGTGGTTTGGGCGGGACTGCGGGAGATACGCAGTATTTT
CDR3aa: CASGLGGTAGDTQYF

v_gene: TRBV12-3/TRBV12-4
d_gene: NA
j_gene: TRBJ2-7
abundance: NA
CDR3nt: TGTGCCAGCAGTCTGAGCTCCTACGAGCAGCACTTC
CDR3aa: CASSLSSYEQHF

v_gene: TRBV10-2
d_gene: NA
j_gene: TRBJ1-1
abundance: many
CDR3nt: TGCGCCAGCAGACCGGGACAACCGAACACTGAAGCTTTCTTT
CDR3aa: CASRPGQPNTEAFF

v_gene: TRBV28
d_gene: NA
j_gene: TRBJ2-4
abundance: NA
CDR3nt: TGTGCCAGCCGTGGGGGGTTAGCCAAAAACATTCAGCACTTC
CDR3aa: CASRGGLAKNIQHF

v_gene: TRBV9
d_gene: NA
j_gene: TRBJ1-1
abundance: few
CDR3nt: TGTGCCAGCAGCGTAACCATGAACACTGAAGCTTTCTTT
CDR3aa: CASSVTMNTEAFF

v_gene: TRBV12-3/TRBV12-4
d_gene: TRBD1
j_gene: TRBJ2-7
abundance: many
CDR3nt: TGTGCCAGCGGCAGGACAGGGTCAACGCACGAGCAGTACTTC
CDR3aa: CASGRTGSTHEQYF

v_gene: TRBV29-1
d_gene: NA
j_gene: TRBJ1-1
abundance: NA
CDR3nt: TGCAGCGTTGAAGATACTGAAGCTTTCTTT
CDR3aa: CSVEDTEAFF

v_gene: TRBV24-1
d_gene: NA
j_gene: TRBJ1-1
abundance: NA
CDR3nt: TGTGCCACCAGTGATTTGTTTAACACTGAAGCTTTCTTT
CDR3aa: CATSDLFNTEAFF

v_gene: TRBV6-1
d_gene: NA
j_gene: TRBJ1-6
abundance: many
CDR3nt: TGTGCCAGTAGAGGGGGGGGCCTTAATTCACCCCTCCACTTT
CDR3aa: CASRGGGLNSPLHF

v_gene: TRBV7-9
d_gene: TRBD2
j_gene: TRBJ2-7
abundance: NA
CDR3nt: TGTGCCAGCAGCCGCCAAGAGCTAGCGGTTCACTACGAGCAGTACTTC
CDR3aa: CASSRQELAVHYEQYF

v_gene: TRBV20-1
d_gene: TRBD2
j_gene: TRBJ2-1
abundance: few
CDR3nt: TGCAGTGCTAGGATAACTAGCGGGAGTCTCAATGAGCAGTTCTTC
CDR3aa: CSARITSGSLNEQFF

v_gene: TRBV20-1
d_gene: TRBD1
j_gene: TRBJ1-2
abundance: NA
CDR3nt: TGCAGTGCTCAGACAGGGGGAAGCTATGGCTACACCTTC
CDR3aa: CSAQTGGSYGYTF

v_gene: TRBV4-1
d_gene: NA
j_gene: TRBJ1-2
abundance: few
CDR3nt: TGCGCCAGCAGCCAAGAATCCAAGTTCTATGGCTACACCTTC
CDR3aa: CASSQESKFYGYTF

v_gene: TRBV2
d_gene: NA
j_gene: TRBJ1-5
abundance: many
CDR3nt: TGTGCCAGCAGTGAAGGGACACCCAATCAGCCCCAGCATTTT
CDR3aa: CASSEGTPNQPQHF

v_gene: TRBV6-1
d_gene: NA
j_gene: TRBJ1-1
abundance: NA
CDR3nt: TGTGCCAGCACTCGCGGGGGGGGATCGAACACTGAATCTTTCTTT
CDR3aa: CASTRGGGSNTESFF

v_gene: TRBV9
d_gene: NA
j_gene: TRBJ1-1
abundance: NA
CDR3nt: TGTGCCAGCAGCGTAGTGAGCACAACGAACACTGAAGCTTTCTTT
CDR3aa: CASSVVSTTNTEAFF

v_gene: TRBV7-8
d_gene: NA
j_gene: TRBJ2-2
abundance: NA
CDR3nt: TGTGCCAGCAGCAAAGAGGTCCGTAACACCGGGGAGCTGTTTTTT
CDR3aa: CASSKEVRNTGELFF

v_gene: TRBV24-1
d_gene: TRBD2
j_gene: TRBJ2-1
abundance: NA
CDR3nt: TGTGCCACCAGTGATTCTTGGGGACTAGCGGGGTCCTACAATGAGCAGTTCTTC
CDR3aa: CATSDSWGLAGSYNEQFF

v_gene: TRBV2
d_gene: TRBD2
j_gene: TRBJ2-1
abundance: few
CDR3nt: TGTGCCAGCAGCGATAACCGCGGGAGAAATGAGCAGTTCTTC
CDR3aa: CASSDNRGRNEQFF

v_gene: TRBV29-1
d_gene: TRBD1
j_gene: TRBJ2-2
abundance: NA
CDR3nt: TGCAGCGTGGACAGGCAGAACACCGGGGAGCTGTTTTTT
CDR3aa: CSVDRQNTGELFF

v_gene: TRBV10-3
d_gene: TRBD1
j_gene: TRBJ1-1
abundance: NA
CDR3nt: TGTGCCATCAGGGGGACAGGGGAGGGCACTGAAGCTTTCTTT
CDR3aa: CAIRGTGEGTEAFF

v_gene: TRBV30
d_gene: TRBD2
j_gene: TRBJ2-2
abundance: NA
CDR3nt: TGTGCCTGGAGACCTTCGGGGGAGGGCGGGGAGCTGTTTTTT
CDR3aa: CAWRPSGEGGELFF

v_gene: TRBV10-3
d_gene: NA
j_gene: TRBJ1-2
abundance: many
CDR3nt: TGTGCCATCAGCATTATAGACCGCCGGAGGGGCTACACCTTC
CDR3aa: CAISIIDRRRGYTF

v_gene: TRBV19
d_gene: NA
j_gene: TRBJ1-1
abundance: few
CDR3nt: TGTGCCAGTAGTATAGATCTTAGGGGGACTGAAGCTTTCTTT
CDR3aa: CASSIDLRGTEAFF

v_gene: TRBV3-1
d_gene: NA
j_gene: TRBJ1-2
abundance: many
CDR3nt: TGTGCCAGCAGCCACACAAGGGGTGGCTACACCTTC
CDR3aa: CASSHTRGGYTF

v_gene: TRBV27
d_gene: NA
j_gene: TRBJ2-1
abundance: many
CDR3nt: TGTGCCAGCAGGCCTCAATCAAGTGGTGAATACAATGAGCAGTTCTTC
CDR3aa: CASRPQSSGEYNEQFF

v_gene: TRBV10-3
d_gene: NA
j_gene: TRBJ2-2
abundance: NA
CDR3nt: TGTGCCATCAGTGCGATCGTTAACACCGGGGAGCTGTTTTTT
CDR3aa: CAISAIVNTGELFF

v_gene: TRBV11-2
d_gene: NA
j_gene: TRBJ1-3
abundance: many
CDR3nt: TGTGCCAGCAGCCCAACAGGGTCTGGAAACACCATATATTTT
CDR3aa: CASSPTGSGNTIYF

v_gene: TRBV12-5
d_gene: NA
j_gene: TRBJ1-3
abundance: many
CDR3nt: TGTGCTAGTGGTTCGGGGGGCTTTTTTGGAAACACCATATATTTT
CDR3aa: CASGSGGFFGNTIYF

v_gene: TRBV28
d_gene: NA
j_gene: TRBJ1-2
abundance: medium-sized
CDR3nt: TGTGCCAGCAGAGAGGTGGGGCTTATCAACTATGGCTACACCTTC
CDR3aa: CASREVGLINYGYTF

v_gene: TRBV6-1
d_gene: NA
j_gene: TRBJ2-3
abundance: NA
CDR3nt: TGTGCCACCCAGACGCCGGGGGAGGATACGCAGTATTTT
CDR3aa: CATQTPGEDTQYF

v_gene: TRBV30
d_gene: NA
j_gene: TRBJ1-1
abundance: few
CDR3nt: TGTGCCTGGAGTGACATGAACACTGAAGCTTTCTTT
CDR3aa: CAWSDMNTEAFF

v_gene: TRBV30
d_gene: TRBD1
j_gene: TRBJ1-2
abundance: medium-sized
CDR3nt: TGTGCCTGGAGCCGGGACAGGGGAGGCTCTAACTATGGCTACACCTTC
CDR3aa: CAWSRDRGGSNYGYTF

v_gene: TRBV19
d_gene: NA
j_gene: TRBJ1-6
abundance: NA
CDR3nt: TGTGCCAGTAGTATCGGGAATTCACCCCTCCACTTT
CDR3aa: CASSIGNSPLHF

v_gene: TRBV9
d_gene: TRBD1
j_gene: TRBJ2-5
abundance: NA
CDR3nt: TGTGCCAGCAGCGCAACCGGGACAGGGAGGGCAGAGACCCAGTACTTC
CDR3aa: CASSATGTGRAETQYF

v_gene: TRBV2
d_gene: TRBD1
j_gene: TRBJ2-2
abundance: NA
CDR3nt: TGTCCCAGCAGTAAATCCCCAGGGGGCACCGGGGAGCTGTTTTTT
CDR3aa: CPSSKSPGGTGELFF